One sample yielded the 26 T cell receptor beta chains listed below, sequenced in a study of Ad26.COV2.S vaccination and SARS-CoV-2 variants. Treatment meaning: over 15 received Ad26.COV2.S at low or high dose, single or two shots; roughly five received placebo; per-sample allocation not given. Sampling occurred on day 63 after the first vaccine or placebo injection. Some clones are missing from TCRdb's copy, which holds only in-frame ones; the method was immunoSEQ multiplex PCR. The sample includes more than 350,000 clones, 80% to 95% seen only once; the top ten take 9.5% to 15%. The input for sequencing was peripheral blood, taken in a trial of Ad26.COV2.S vaccine versus placebo. All receptors derive from a person between 18 and 65 years old who received the Ad26.COV2.S COVID-19 vaccine or a placebo.

The chain couples TRBV4-3 to TRBJ2-7; no clear D. The CDR3 runs to 14 residues. The germline V and J ends were trimmed by 1 base and 0 bases, with 7 bases remaining between them. Germline CDR1 LGHNA, CDR2 YSLEER. The CDR3 nucleotides read TGCGCCAGCAGCCAAGGTTACGGCTCCTACGAGCAGTACTTC. This codes for CASSQGYGSYEQYF.

CDR3 region: CASSFTGVTGNQPQHF. The CDR3 DNA sequence: TGTGCCAGCAGCTTCACCGGGGTTACGGGGAATCAGCCCCAGCATTTT. This chain uses TRBV28 with TRBJ1-5, with D unclear. Germline V gives CDR1 MDHEN, CDR2 SYDVKM. The length of the CDR3 is 16 residues. Trimming cost V 6 bases and J 4 bases, with 19 bases left between them.

The chain carries TRBV18 and TRBJ2-6; D unclear. V lost 4 bases and J lost 0, with 13 bases in between. The CDR3 runs to 17 residues. Germline CDR1 reads KGHSH; CDR2 reads LQKENI. CDR3 amino acids: CASSHSAPRSGANVLTF. The CDR3 bases are TGTGCCAGCTCACACTCCGCTCCCCGCTCTGGGGCCAACGTCCTGACTTTC.

This clone has just one count. The chain links TRBV12-3 or TRBV12-4 to TRBJ2-2; D is undetermined. The CDR3 spans 12 residues. V lost 1 base to trimming and J lost 3 bases, with 0 bases between them. CDR3 residues: CASSLDTGELFF. In DNA, the CDR3 is TGTGCCAGCAGTTTAGACACCGGGGAGCTGTTTTTT.

The V and J genes are TRBV16 and TRBJ1-1; D call uncertain. Germline CDR1 KGHSY, CDR2 FQNENV. The CDR3 length is 15 residues. V was trimmed by 4 bases and J by 7 bases, leaving 19 bases between them. The CDR3 DNA reads as TGTGCCAGCAGCCCTATCCAGGTACCTGTACTTGAAGCTTTCTTT. Amino acids: CASSPIQVPVLEAFF.

The chain has TRBV18 and TRBJ1-5, with a weak D call TRBD1 (5 bases). CDR3 length: 13 residues. Germline V gives CDR1 KGHSH, CDR2 LQKENI. V gave up 0 bases and J gave up 6 bases, with 6 bases separating them. The CDR3 DNA follows: TGTGCCAGCTCACCACCGGGGGGTCAGCCCCAGCATTTT. Translation gives CASSPPGGQPQHF.

This clone was found once. The J gene is TRBJ1-5, the V gene TRBV5-5; a possible D gene is TRBD1 (5 bases). Trimming took off 4 bases at V and 0 bases at J, with 14 bases between the two ends. Per germline, CDR1 SGHKS and CDR2 YYEKEE (reference sequence). CDR3 length: 16 amino acids. The CDR3 DNA sequence: TGTGCCAGCAGCCCCGTGGAGGGGCCTAGCAATCAGCCCCAGCATTTT. Its translation is CASSPVEGPSNQPQHF.

The chain joins TRBV9 to TRBJ2-2; 10 bases line up with TRBD1. The trim removed 1 base at V and 3 bases at J, leaving 3 bases unmatched. Germline-derived CDR1 and CDR2 are SGDLS and YYNGEE. CDR3 size: 16 residues. The CDR3 DNA is TGTGCCAGCAGCGTACAAGGACAGGGGGACACCGGGGAGCTGTTTTTT. This translates into CASSVQGQGDTGELFF.

In this sample, this clone turned up a few times. In DNA, the CDR3 is TGTGCCAGCAGCTTGACTGGACCCTCGGACGAGCAGTACTTC. Amino acid sequence: CASSLTGPSDEQYF. The V and J genes are TRBV5-4 and TRBJ2-7; no firm D call. V was trimmed by 1 base and J by 5 bases, leaving 13 bases between them. The CDR3 runs to 14 residues. Germline CDR1 is SGHNT and CDR2 is YYREEE (reference sequence).

The V gene is TRBV10-3, the J gene TRBJ2-6; 7 bases agree with TRBD1. The germline V gene has CDR1 ENHRY and CDR2 SYGVKD. This CDR3 is built from 16 residues. After removal of 7 bases from V and 0 bases from J, the junction contained 6 bases not matched to a gene. In nucleotides, the CDR3 is TGTGCCATCAATCAGGGGGTCAACTCTGGGGCCAACGTCCTGACTTTC. Its translation: CAINQGVNSGANVLTF.

J is TRBJ2-7 and V is TRBV10-3; either TRBD1 or TRBD2 may supply D (7 bases each). V lost 0 bases, J lost 0 bases, and 15 bases lay in between. Germline CDR1 reads ENHRY; CDR2 reads SYGVKD. This CDR3 contains 17 residues. CDR3 residues: CAISESLGGGGSYEQYF. For the CDR3, the DNA is TGTGCCATCAGTGAGTCGTTAGGGGGCGGGGGCTCCTACGAGCAGTACTTC.

The chain uses TRBV9 and TRBJ1-2; 8 bases map to TRBD1. The V segment lost 0 bases and the J segment 14 bases; nucleotides outside the gene matches: 9. The germline gives CDR1 SGDLS, CDR2 YYNGEE. The CDR3 spans 13 residues. The CDR3 loop is CASSVAGTGPYTF. The CDR3, as DNA: TGTGCCAGCAGCGTAGCTGGGACAGGACCCTATACCTTC.

The DNA of the CDR3 is TGTGCCAGCAGTGAGCGCCGAAGGGGCGGACAATTGAACACTGAAGCTTTCTTT. Translating gives CASSERRRGGQLNTEAFF. The chain links TRBV2 to TRBJ1-1; possibly TRBD1 for D (5 bases). This CDR3 comprises 18 residues. Trimming cost V 3 bases and J 0 bases, with 20 bases left between them. CDR1 and CDR2 from the germline V gene are SNHLY and FYNNEI.

V usage is TRBV2 and J usage is TRBJ2-5; D might be TRBD1 (5 bases). The CDR3 contains 16 residues. Deletions cut 6 bases from V and 1 base from J, with 18 bases between. Germline V lookup: CDR1 SNHLY, CDR2 FYNNEI. CDR3 DNA: TGTGCCAGCAGCGCATTAGGGTGGCAGGGCCAAGAGACCCAGTACTTC. Its protein is CASSALGWQGQETQYF.

This clone was found once. V gene TRBV5-1 combines with J gene TRBJ1-5, with TRBD1 matching 8 bases. Germline V gene lookup returns CDR1 SGHRS and CDR2 YFSETQ. The CDR3 consists of 15 residues. V shed 5 bases and J 2 bases; nucleotides not matched to a gene: 6. In DNA, the CDR3 is TGCGCCAGCAGTACCGGGACAGGCGGCAATCAGCCCCAGCATTTT. Encoded protein: CASSTGTGGNQPQHF.

This clone was detected only a few times. J is TRBJ1-2 and V is TRBV7-9, with 9 bases identical to TRBD1. Looked up from germline, CDR1 is SEHNR and CDR2 is FQNEAQ (reference sequence). Trimming cost V 5 bases and J 6 bases; bases outside gene matches: 13. The CDR3 has 16 residues. The CDR3: CASSPGQGRRLDGYTF. The CDR3 DNA sequence: TGTGCCAGCAGCCCAGGACAGGGGCGCAGACTTGATGGCTACACCTTC.

The J gene is TRBJ1-5, the V gene TRBV15; no firm D call. The ends were cut back, 3 bases at V and 3 bases at J, with 6 bases in the middle. The CDR3 spans 13 residues. Germline CDR1 is LNHNV and CDR2 is YYDKDF (reference sequence). Here the CDR3 reads CATSRSINQPQHF. CDR3 in DNA: TGTGCCACCAGCAGGTCAATCAATCAGCCCCAGCATTTT.

This rearrangement joins TRBV5-4 to TRBJ2-1, with TRBD2 matching over 8 bases. Trimming at V came to 0 bases and at J to 3 bases, leaving 5 bases not matched to a gene. Germline CDR1 reads SGHNT; CDR2 reads YYREEE (reference sequence). The CDR3 spans 16 residues. CDR3 residues: CASSLEASGYYNEQFF. CDR3 DNA: TGTGCCAGCAGCTTGGAGGCTAGCGGGTACTACAATGAGCAGTTCTTC.

V and J are TRBV28 and TRBJ1-1; 8 positions match TRBD1. The J segment lost 5 bases and the V segment lost 5 bases, leaving 4 bases of the junction unmatched. From germline, CDR1 is MDHEN and CDR2 SYDVKM. There are 13 residues in the CDR3. For the CDR3, the DNA is TGTGCCAGCAGTCCGGACAGGGTGACTGAAGCTTTCTTT. Its protein product is CASSPDRVTEAFF.

The J gene is TRBJ2-3, the V gene TRBV18; D unresolved. The CDR3 is 15 residues long. V was clipped by 3 bases and J by 4 bases, with 14 bases between them. CDR1 KGHSH and CDR2 LQKENI come from the germline V gene. The CDR3 sequence: CASSPDPRHADTQYF. The CDR3 coding sequence is TGTGCCAGCTCACCCGATCCGCGGCACGCAGATACGCAGTATTTT.

The CDR3 coding sequence is TGTGCCAGCAGTGGGGTAGGGACTGGCTCCTACAATGAGCAGTTCTTC. Its protein is CASSGVGTGSYNEQFF. The V gene is TRBV6-1, the J gene TRBJ2-1; tentative D call: TRBD2 (6 bases). Germline CDR1 is MNHNS and CDR2 is SASEGT. V shed 4 bases and J shed 0 bases, with 13 bases lying between them. This CDR3 has 16 residues.

The DNA of the CDR3 is TGTGCTAGTGGTTCCTACCCGGGACTAGCGGGAGTCAGTAATGAGCAGTTCTTC. Translated: CASGSYPGLAGVSNEQFF. The V call is TRBV12-5, the J call TRBJ2-1, with 14 bases that match TRBD2. The germline V gene has CDR1 LGHNT and CDR2 FRNRAP. There are 18 residues in the CDR3. V was clipped by 4 bases and J by 7 bases; unmatched bases: 12.

This clone is medium-sized in the sample. The chain recombines TRBV2 with TRBJ1-2; D not resolved. V lost 7 bases to trimming and J lost 2 bases, with 14 bases between them. The CDR3 runs 14 residues. CDR1 and CDR2 from the germline V gene are SNHLY and FYNNEI. For the CDR3, the DNA is TGTGCCAGCACCTTCCCTGGGGAAAACTATGGCTACACCTTC. Residues: CASTFPGENYGYTF.

DNA of the CDR3: TGCGCCAGCAGCCAGGAAGACAGGGCCCCGCAGTTCTTC. Translating it yields CASSQEDRAPQFF. The V and J genes are TRBV4-3 and TRBJ2-1; 7 bases map to TRBD1. Germline-derived CDR1 and CDR2 are LGHNA and YSLEER. The CDR3 contains 13 residues. V lost 3 bases, J lost 12 bases, and 8 bases stayed unmatched.

This clone was counted once. This chain links TRBV3-1 (or the pseudogene TRBV3-2) with TRBJ1-2; D call uncertain. V was trimmed by 2 bases and J by 8 bases, leaving 9 bases between them. CDR1 LGHDT and CDR2 YNNKEL come from the germline V gene (reference sequence). The CDR3 consists of 12 residues. The CDR3 protein is CASSQTPEGYTF. The CDR3 DNA reads as TGTGCCAGCAGCCAAACCCCTGAGGGCTACACCTTC.

The chain links TRBV5-1 to TRBJ2-5, with D perhaps matching TRBD1 (5 bases). Germline V gene lookup returns CDR1 SGHRS and CDR2 YFSETQ. V lost 2 bases to trimming and J lost 2 bases, with 10 bases between them. The CDR3 is made up of 14 amino acids. The CDR3 bases are TGCGCCAGCAGCTTAGGCAGGGCTCAAGAGACCCAGTACTTC. It translates to CASSLGRAQETQYF.